This T cell receptor beta chain originates from a study of cytomegalovirus exposure and HLA in healthy donors. General observations from the study: Some highly shared sequence variants likely arose as a pipeline artifact.

A note on this clone: Its specificity is unknown.

Participants comprised healthy donors of bone marrow. Germline V gene lookup returns CDR1 SGDLS and CDR2 YYNGEE. V was shortened by 7 bases and J by 4 bases, with 17 bases between the two germline ends. The CDR3 consists of 14 residues. Researchers ran the PCR with 60 Vbeta and 13 Jbeta primers. Repertoires were generated with immunoSEQ multiplex PCR, while TCRdb's copy carries only in-frame clones and drops some. The data contain approximately 130,000 clones, around 75% of them singletons. The sequenced sample was PBMCs. This receptor was taken from a middle-aged woman in good health and CMV-seropositive. The V gene is TRBV9, the J gene TRBJ2-5; the D is unclear. Written as DNA, the CDR3 is TGTGCCAGCCCCTCCCCTCCCTCTCCAGAGACCCAGTACTTC. Translated: CASPSPPSPETQYF.